Reported below is one TCR beta chain. This clonotype has just one count. Its antigen is currently not known. A single base separates this from a much larger clone, so it may be a read error. The CDR3 numbers 15 residues from cysteine through phenylalanine. Left in the record is the CDR3 DNA by itself, 45 bases read in frame from the first base. V is trimmed back by 1 base and J by 8 bases, and the junction contains 10 bases that no gene match accounts for. CDR1 and CDR2 (SEHNR, FQNEAQ) derive from the germline V gene (reference sequence). Reads for this sample came from an Illumina HiSeq 1500. TCRdb reanalyzed the raw reads on its own, using fastp at Q25 for trimming and MiXCR for clone calling, and kept in-frame beta chains. Records with the same CDR3 protein are collapsed into one entry carrying the most frequent genes and DNA. The sample contains around 450,000 distinct CDR3 sequences, approximately 30% of them found a single time. About an eighth of the sample comes from the top ten.

This sample was included in a study of T cell repertoires in cytomegalovirus infection (dated by TCRdb to the late 2010s). Regarding the research as a whole: The HLA type of each donor mattered for the analysis, because public TCR beta signatures pointed to carriage of CMV infection along with the matching HLA type. The paper's findings and limits, for the study overall: In both this cohort and an independent cohort of 350 or so donors, the cumulative frequency of public TCR beta family members distinguished carriers of CMV infection plus the relevant HLA type. The ex vivo response was dominated by HLA-C-restricted CMV-specific TCR beta clonotypes, and the single most frequent clonotype in two of eight donors was supplied by these HLA-C-restricted clonotypes.

This chain joins TRBV7-9 to TRBJ2-7, and 8 junctional nucleotides match TRBD1. The sequencing input was PBMCs. The receptor was derived from a human donor in good health (CMV status not recorded). Some clones in this sample may be carry-over from other donors' samples. The CDR3 loop reads CASSLENTGGDKQYF. At the DNA level, the sequence is TGTGCCAGCAGCTTAGAGAATACAGGGGGTGACAAGCAGTACTTC.